The next 10 T cell receptor beta chains were all read from a single sample in a study of OX40 agonist ivuxolimab in advanced cancers. The protocol was immunoSEQ multiplex PCR, while the TCRdb copy is restricted to in-frame clones and leaves out a portion. The sample consists of some 86,000 clones, roughly nine tenths of them appearing once. The sequencing here drew on CD4+ or CD8+ T cells sorted from blood, taken in a trial of the OX40 agonist ivuxolimab. These receptors all stem from an adult with an advanced solid tumor such as melanoma, head and neck, liver or kidney cancer.

The J gene is TRBJ2-6, the V gene TRBV27; no clear D. This CDR3 is 15 amino acids long. Germline V lookup: CDR1 MNHEY, CDR2 SMNVEV (reference sequence). Trimming took 1 base from V and 4 from J, leaving 8 bases between them. CDR3 residues: CASSLWGTGANVLTF. The CDR3 coding sequence is TGTGCCAGCAGTTTATGGGGAACAGGGGCCAACGTCCTGACTTTC.

The rearrangement joins TRBV27 to TRBJ2-7; the match to TRBD1 covers 7 bases. After removal of 6 bases from V and 3 bases from J, the junction contained 5 bases not matched to a gene. The CDR3 totals 13 residues. Germline loops: CDR1 MNHEY, CDR2 SMNVEV (reference sequence). The CDR3: CASSSGQSYEQYF. The CDR3 DNA sequence: TGTGCCAGCAGCTCGGGACAGAGCTACGAGCAGTACTTC.

The rearrangement joins TRBV5-1 to TRBJ2-5; possibly TRBD2 for D (5 bases). This CDR3 comprises 12 residues. Trimming took 10 bases from V and 3 from J, leaving 13 bases between them. CDR1 and CDR2 (germline): SGHRS, YFSETQ. The CDR3 nucleotides read TGCGCCTCCCGATCGGGGAAAGAGACCCAGTACTTC. It specifies CASRSGKETQYF.

This clone was found once. The V call is TRBV6-5, the J call TRBJ1-1, with D perhaps matching TRBD1 (5 bases). CDR1 and CDR2 (germline): MNHEY, SVGAGI. V lost 6 bases and J lost 2, with 10 bases in between. This CDR3 comprises 13 residues. The CDR3 region has the DNA TGTGCCAGCAGCCCGCAGGGCAACACTGAAGCTTTCTTT. This translates into CASSPQGNTEAFF.

This clone was detected a few times. The chain couples TRBV6-1 to TRBJ2-7; 9 nucleotides match TRBD2. Germline V gene sequence: CDR1 MNHNS, CDR2 SASEGT. This CDR3 has 17 amino acids. Losses at the gene ends were 1 base for V and 2 bases for J; bases not matched to a gene: 9. The CDR3 region is CASSEGGGASGAYEQYF. DNA of the CDR3: TGTGCCAGCAGTGAAGGTGGTGGGGCTAGCGGGGCCTACGAGCAGTACTTC.

The rearrangement joins TRBV10-3 to TRBJ2-1, with D unresolved. The CDR3 loop spans 12 amino acids. Germline CDR1 and CDR2: ENHRY and SYGVKD. Trimming pared 8 bases from V and 7 bases from J, leaving 12 bases between. CDR3 DNA: TGTGCCATCGAGACGGTGGGGAATGAGCAGTTCTTC. This codes for CAIETVGNEQFF.

The count of this clone is one. The chain has TRBV4-1 and TRBJ1-4, with D perhaps matching TRBD1 (6 bases). In germline, CDR1 is MGHRA, CDR2 YSYEKL. This CDR3 spans 16 amino acids. V dropped 1 base and J dropped 4 bases, with 13 bases sitting between them. DNA for the CDR3: TGCGCCAGCAGCCAAGTCTCTGGACAGATTAATGAAAAACTGTTTTTT. Its translation: CASSQVSGQINEKLFF.

In this sample, this clone turned up once. The chain joins TRBV7-9 to TRBJ2-7; perhaps TRBD2 as D (6 bases). Germline V gives CDR1 SEHNR, CDR2 FQNEAQ (reference sequence). V lost 5 bases and J 2 bases, leaving 10 bases between the germline ends. The CDR3 covers 13 residues. The CDR3 here is CASSPRLAYEQYF. The CDR3 DNA sequence: TGTGCCAGCAGCCCGAGACTAGCCTACGAGCAGTACTTC.

The chain carries TRBV6-1 and TRBJ2-6; no reliable D call. This CDR3 is 15 amino acids long. Between the trimmed V and J ends, which lost 1 base and 0 bases, there was a span of 4 bases. Germline loops: CDR1 MNHNS, CDR2 SASEGT. CDR3 sequence: CASSEGLSGANVLTF. The DNA of the CDR3 is TGTGCCAGCAGTGAAGGCCTCTCTGGGGCCAACGTCCTGACTTTC.

The chain is built from TRBV7-2 and TRBJ2-3; D not certain. The CDR3 has 13 amino acids. In germline, CDR1 is SGHTA, CDR2 FQGNSA. V lost 4 bases to trimming and J lost 4 bases, with 9 bases between them. The CDR3 nucleotides are TGTGCCAGCAGCTCGGTGACTGCAGATACGCAGTATTTT. Protein: CASSSVTADTQYF.